Listed below are T cell receptor beta chains from one sample, sequenced in a study of sequential checkpoint blockade in melanoma. The table came from immunoSEQ multiplex PCR; TCRdb's copy has only in-frame clones and leaves some out. The table includes approximately 2,800 clones, roughly 30% detected once. Material: tumor tissue (inferred from file names), obtained from a patient given nivolumab and ipilimumab in sequence. These receptors all come from a human donor with melanoma. CDR3s include the opening cysteine and the closing phenylalanine or tryptophan. The D gene is left open where the match is weak. Only part of the rows carry a size: once, few, many, or a class if the clone is expanded.

>TRBD2|TRBJ2-5|medium-sized|TRBV4-1
CASRPFAGEETQYF
TGCGCCAGCAGACCTTTTGCGGGGGAGGAGACCCAGTACTTC
>TRBD2|TRBJ2-1|NA|TRBV5-1
CASSPWTSGRNEQFF
TGCGCCAGCAGCCCTTGGACTAGCGGGAGGAATGAGCAGTTCTTC
>NA|TRBJ1-1|few|TRBV11-3
CASSLLSLNTEAFF
TGTGCCAGCAGCTTACTGAGTTTGAACACTGAAGCTTTCTTT
>NA|TRBJ2-2|NA|TRBV7-5
CASSLDWQGIELFF
TGTGCCAGCAGCTTAGATTGGCAGGGTATAGAGCTGTTTTTT
>TRBD1|TRBJ1-2|NA|TRBV27
CASSLAGTGGYGYTF
TGTGCCAGCAGTTTAGCTGGGACAGGGGGCTATGGCTACACCTTC
>NA|TRBJ1-1|NA|TRBV10-3
CASSVGGTEAFF
TGTGCCAGCTCAGTTGGCGGAACTGAAGCTTTCTTT
>NA|TRBJ2-5|NA|TRBV5-1
CASSLAISRGETQYF
TGCGCCAGCAGCTTGGCCATCTCACGGGGGGAGACCCAGTACTTC
>NA|TRBJ2-7|NA|TRBV4-1
CASSLRLSYEQYF
TGCGCCAGCAGCCTTAGACTTTCCTACGAGCAGTACTTC
>NA|TRBJ1-2|once|TRBV29-1
CSVEEWAESLGYTF
TGCAGCGTGGAGGAATGGGCCGAAAGCTTAGGCTACACCTTC
>NA|TRBJ2-5|NA|TRBV29-1
CSVETGYSQRETQYF
TGCAGCGTTGAAACGGGGTACAGCCAGAGAGAGACCCAGTACTTC
>NA|TRBJ2-3|NA|TRBV19
CGCGGSYKGDTQYF
TGTGGATGTGGGGGGAGCTATAAAGGAGATACGCAGTATTTT
>NA|TRBJ1-1|NA|TRBV14
CASSQVTGAGTEAFF
TGTGCCAGCAGCCAAGTGACAGGCGCCGGCACTGAAGCTTTCTTT
>NA|TRBJ1-5|few|TRBV28
CASSLEDRGLGNQPQHF
TGTGCCAGCAGCCTCGAGGATAGGGGGTTGGGCAATCAGCCCCAGCATTTT
>TRBD2|TRBJ2-7|NA|TRBV6-8
CASRPTSGNGEQYF
TGTGCCAGCAGGCCGACTAGCGGGAACGGCGAGCAGTACTTC
>TRBD1|TRBJ2-2|NA|TRBV23-1
CASSEGQGLTGELFF
TGCGCCAGCAGCGAAGGACAGGGGTTAACCGGGGAGCTGTTTTTT
>NA|TRBJ2-1|medium-sized|TRBV9
CASSVERGLSYNEQFF
TGTGCCAGCAGCGTAGAACGGGGGTTATCCTACAATGAGCAGTTCTTC
>TRBD2|TRBJ2-3|few|TRBV11-3
CASSLTSGSGADTQYF
TGTGCCAGCAGCCTGACTAGCGGGAGCGGGGCAGATACGCAGTATTTT
>NA|TRBJ1-1|few|TRBV9
CASSPQGNQGTEAFF
TGTGCCAGCAGCCCTCAGGGGAACCAAGGAACTGAAGCTTTCTTT
>NA|TRBJ1-1|large|TRBV29-1
CSVDFRALGRNTEAFF
TGCAGCGTTGATTTTCGGGCCTTAGGTCGGAACACTGAAGCTTTCTTT
>NA|TRBJ1-1|few|TRBV1
CASRRGGDGTEAFF
TGCGCCAGCAGGAGGGGAGGGGACGGAACTGAAGCTTTCTTT
>NA|TRBJ1-3|NA|TRBV4-1
CASSPGPGAGNTIYF
TGCGCCAGCAGCCCAGGCCCCGGAGCTGGAAACACCATATATTTT
>NA|TRBJ1-4|few|TRBV11-3
CASSLTQVTLREKLFF
TGTGCCAGCAGCCTCACCCAGGTCACACTTCGGGAAAAACTGTTTTTT
>NA|TRBJ1-2|many|TRBV7-8
CASSPLDPFGYTF
TGTGCCAGCAGCCCCCTGGACCCCTTCGGCTACACCTTC
>TRBD2|TRBJ2-3|NA|TRBV6-8
CASSRGSGVGDTQYF
TGTGCCAGCAGTCGCGGGAGTGGGGTGGGAGATACGCAGTATTTT
>NA|TRBJ1-3|NA|TRBV29-1
CSVGGSGTGNTIYF
TGCAGCGTCGGAGGCAGCGGGACTGGAAACACCATATATTTT
>NA|TRBJ2-3|NA|TRBV18
CASSKLRDTDTQYF
TGTGCCAGCTCAAAACTTCGCGACACAGATACGCAGTATTTT
>NA|TRBJ2-7|NA|TRBV19
CASSSKGAYEQYF
TGTGCCAGTAGTAGTAAGGGGGCCTACGAGCAGTACTTC
>NA|TRBJ2-7|NA|TRBV6-8
CASGDDAPYEQYF
TGTGCCAGCGGGGACGACGCGCCCTACGAGCAGTACTTC
>TRBD1|TRBJ2-7|NA|TRBV6-8
CASRDSLPRNEQYF
TGTGCCAGCCGGGACAGCCTCCCGAGGAACGAGCAGTACTTC
>NA|TRBJ2-3|NA|TRBV30
CAWSRTDTQYF
TGTGCCTGGAGTAGGACAGATACGCAGTATTTT
>NA|TRBJ2-2|NA|TRBV28
CAGTSSHTGELFF
TGTGCCGGAACTAGTTCTCACACCGGGGAGCTGTTTTTT
>TRBD2|TRBJ2-5|medium-sized|TRBV6-8
CASSSGTSKETQYF
TGTGCCAGCAGTTCCGGGACTAGCAAGGAGACCCAGTACTTC
>TRBD1|TRBJ2-1|NA|TRBV6-8
CASSVATGTYNEQFF
TGTGCCAGCAGTGTCGCGACAGGGACCTACAATGAGCAGTTCTTC